This T cell receptor beta chain was sequenced in a study of shared clonotypes between healthy human individuals. The V gene's germline CDR1 is SGHTA and CDR2 FQGNSA. V was cut by 6 bases and J by 5 bases, with 13 bases left in between. This CDR3 is 14 amino acids long. For each subset, genomic DNA was distributed in equal portions over several immunoSEQ plates. Sequencing used immunoSEQ multiplex PCR; TCRdb keeps in-frame clones, though not all of them. Found here are hundreds of thousands of clones, about 80% of them singletons; the top ten hold around 12%. Study donors comprised healthy, HIV-negative adults devoid of recent acute infection or vaccination.

The sample consisted of PBMCs. This sequence was found in a woman aged 40 to 55 in good health. Some clones in this sample may be carry-over from other donors' samples. The chain recombines TRBV7-2 with TRBJ2-2; D gene uncertain. The CDR3 sequence: CASRRPTQTGELFF. CDR3 nucleotides: TGTGCCAGCAGACGTCCGACACAGACCGGGGAGCTGTTTTTT.